This T cell receptor beta chain was documented in a study of blood T cell repertoires in COVID-19. For the study at large: Sample material is recorded as cDNA or gDNA derived from T cells, B-cell-depleted T cells, or PBMCs.

Authors' data handling: From reference gene primer amplification, estimates of nucleated cell counts were derived. Sequenced by immunoSEQ multiplex PCR; TCRdb stores in-frame clones only, minus some. V and J calls plus clone size are reproduced from that table; the DNA served to infer D and trimming. The table shows more than 200,000 clones, with 70% to 85% occurring only once. This clonotype was sampled from a man aged 55 to 70 who had recovered from COVID-19. What was sequenced was PBMCs or T cells enriched from blood (not recorded which).

As DNA, the CDR3 is TGTGCCAGTAGTATAACTTCAGGACAGTTCTATGGCTACACCTTC. Protein: CASSITSGQFYGYTF. The chain has TRBV19 and TRBJ1-2, with a possible D match to TRBD1 (6 bases). Germline V lookup: CDR1 LNHDA, CDR2 SQIVND (reference sequence). The CDR3 sequence is 15 residues long. Trimming took off 2 bases at V and 4 bases at J, with 14 bases between the two ends.